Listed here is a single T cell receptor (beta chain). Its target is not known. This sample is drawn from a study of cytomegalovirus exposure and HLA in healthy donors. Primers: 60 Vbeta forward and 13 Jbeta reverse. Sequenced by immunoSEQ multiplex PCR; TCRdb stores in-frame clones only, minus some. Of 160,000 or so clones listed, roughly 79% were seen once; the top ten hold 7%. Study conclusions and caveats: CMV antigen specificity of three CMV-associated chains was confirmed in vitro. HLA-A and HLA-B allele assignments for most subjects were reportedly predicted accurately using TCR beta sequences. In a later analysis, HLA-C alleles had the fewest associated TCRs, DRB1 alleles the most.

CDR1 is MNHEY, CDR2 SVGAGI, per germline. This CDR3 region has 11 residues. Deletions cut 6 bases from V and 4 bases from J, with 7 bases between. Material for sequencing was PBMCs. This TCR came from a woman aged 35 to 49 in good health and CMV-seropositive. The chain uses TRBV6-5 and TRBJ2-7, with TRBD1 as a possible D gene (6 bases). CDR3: CASRQGYEQYF. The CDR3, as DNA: TGTGCCAGCAGACAGGGTTACGAGCAGTACTTC.